A selection of T cell receptor beta chains follows, all from one sample in a study of blood T cell repertoires in COVID-19. Data came from immunoSEQ multiplex PCR; TCRdb stores just in-frame clones and leaves some out. In the table there are 75,000 to 100,000 clones, 60% to 85% of which are singletons. The sequencing input was peripheral blood. These receptors originate from a woman of 80 years or more with acute or convalescent COVID-19. Each CDR3 is given with its conserved first and last residue.

v_call	cdr3_aa
TRBV11-3	CASSLEEYNEQFF
TRBV3-1/TRBV3-2	CASSAYRTSGNNEQFF
TRBV14	CASSQTGGYWHTEAFF
TRBV7-2	CASRALAGPTDTQYF
TRBV7-2	CASSLRDTRYEQYF
TRBV19	CASSISGTAYGYTF
TRBV6-5	CASRTGDKNIQYF
TRBV7-2	CASSAPVLQETQYF
TRBV7-9	CASSPSGRGGELFF
TRBV20-1	CSASLGDSLNQPQHF
TRBV24-1	CATSDYSYEQYF
TRBV18	CASSQTSSSRETQYF
TRBV28	CASSFNGRQPQHF
TRBV19	CASREYNEQFF
TRBV11-2	CASTTGVLSYNEQFF
TRBV2	CATVRTSGSYEQFF
TRBV9	CASTAGGSMNTGELFF
TRBV24-1	CATSDPSATDTQYF
TRBV4-3	CASSQDLGRYEQYF
TRBV5-4	CASSHATGTGGYGYTF
TRBV18	CASSLTSSGNTIYF
TRBV7-3	CASCVALTQETQYF
TRBV10-3	CAISTGTQNTGELFF
TRBV27	CASSLQGDGYNSPLHF
TRBV7-8	CASALRVSNQPQHF
TRBV2	CASGSSGGAQHF
TRBV6-5	CASRATEAKNIQYF
TRBV7-6	CASKKGAGLSDGELFF
TRBV30	CAWSVGGSAYNEQFF
TRBV7-3	CASSLSPDYGYTF
TRBV6-5	CASSPRQGPNEKLFF
TRBV6-5	CASNRDRDVQPQHF
TRBV5-4	CASSSLRRTGGGGAEAFF
TRBV18	CASSPPGQRETQYF
TRBV15	CATSREGDREETQYF
TRBV9	CASSPGRGYGYTF
TRBV6-5	CASRQGIERGYTF
TRBV25-1	CASSESERGGDTQYF
TRBV2	CASNRRDSPYNEQFF
TRBV7-2	CASSPSGTKETQYF
TRBV6-5	CASSLGLWETQYF
TRBV11-1	CASSPGQGQHYGYTF
TRBV18	CASSPGQGSYSNQPQHF
TRBV9	CASSVGQEQETQYF
TRBV29-1	CSVTAGPISNTGELFF
TRBV7-8	CASSLVAGGYTEAFF
TRBV19	CASSIPGRGPGNTIYF
TRBV7-6	CASSPLATNEKLFF
TRBV28	CASSLSLPQGSGNTIYF
TRBV7-2	CASSPMTGGNQPQHF
TRBV10-1	CASSESYPTFNEVAFF
TRBV27	CASSLLTGNTEAFF
TRBV7-2	CASSPRGTGDYGYTF
TRBV7-2	CASSLDASGSYEQYF
TRBV7-2	CASSLNGGRRDEKLFF
TRBV18	CASSPRMGSDEQYF
TRBV7-2	CASSLGHTRSYEQYF
TRBV5-8	CASSLSGVSYNEQFF